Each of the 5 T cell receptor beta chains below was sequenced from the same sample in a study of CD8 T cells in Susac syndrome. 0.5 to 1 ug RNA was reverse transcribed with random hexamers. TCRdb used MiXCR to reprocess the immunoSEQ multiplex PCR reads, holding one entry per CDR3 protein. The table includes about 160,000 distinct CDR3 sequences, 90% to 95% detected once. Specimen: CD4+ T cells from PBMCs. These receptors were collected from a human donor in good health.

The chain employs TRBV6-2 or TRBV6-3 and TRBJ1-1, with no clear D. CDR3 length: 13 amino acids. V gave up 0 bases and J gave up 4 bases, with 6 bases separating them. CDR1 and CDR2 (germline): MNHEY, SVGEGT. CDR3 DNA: TGTGCCAGCAGTTACTCTGAGGGCACTGAAGCTTTCTTT. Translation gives CASSYSEGTEAFF.

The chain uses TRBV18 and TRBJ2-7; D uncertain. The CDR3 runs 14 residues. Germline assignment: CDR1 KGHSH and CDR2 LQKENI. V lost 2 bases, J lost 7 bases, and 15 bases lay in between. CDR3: CASSPEHPTAEQYF. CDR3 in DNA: TGTGCCAGCTCACCAGAACACCCGACGGCGGAGCAGTACTTC.

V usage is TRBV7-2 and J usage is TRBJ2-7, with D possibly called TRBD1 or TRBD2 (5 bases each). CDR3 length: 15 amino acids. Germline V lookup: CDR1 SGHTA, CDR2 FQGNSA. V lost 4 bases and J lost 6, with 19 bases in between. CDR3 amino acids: CASSSTRGREVEQYF. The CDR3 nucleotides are TGTGCCAGCAGCTCCACACGGGGCAGGGAAGTCGAGCAGTACTTC.

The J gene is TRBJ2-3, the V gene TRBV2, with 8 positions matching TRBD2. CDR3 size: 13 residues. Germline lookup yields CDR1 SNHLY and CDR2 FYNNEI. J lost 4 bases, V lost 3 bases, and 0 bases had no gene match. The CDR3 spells CASSDGRADTQYF. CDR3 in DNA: TGTGCCAGCAGTGACGGGAGGGCAGATACGCAGTATTTT. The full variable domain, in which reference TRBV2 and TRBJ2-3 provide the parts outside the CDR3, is EPEVTQTPSHQVTQMGQEVILRCVPISNHLYFYWYRQILGQKVEFLVSFYNNEISEKSEIFDDQFSVERPDGSNFTLKIRSTKLEDSAMYFCASSDGRADTQYFGPGTRLTVL.

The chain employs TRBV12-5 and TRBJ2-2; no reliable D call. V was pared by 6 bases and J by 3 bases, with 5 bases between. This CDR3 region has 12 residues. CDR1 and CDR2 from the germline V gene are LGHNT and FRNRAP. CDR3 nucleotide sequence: TGTGCTAGTGGAAGAGACACCGGGGAGCTGTTTTTT. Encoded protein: CASGRDTGELFF.